Included here is one T cell receptor beta chain sequence, with context. This record belongs to a study of blood T cell repertoires in COVID-19. Authors' methods: Amplified reference gene primers provided the basis for estimating nucleated cell counts. TCRdb's copy holds only in-frame clones and misses some; the assay was immunoSEQ multiplex PCR. V and J calls and clone size are copied from that table; D and trimming were computed from the DNA. The sample lists 270,000 or so clones, about 89% occurring once. The sequencing sample was made of peripheral blood. The receptor was isolated from a man in his forties with active or convalescent COVID-19.

The chain's CDR3 is CASSVGEIWNTGELFF. The CDR3 coding sequence is TGTGCCAGCAGCGTAGGAGAGATCTGGAACACCGGGGAGCTGTTTTTT. The chain recombines TRBV9 with TRBJ2-2; unclear D gene. Germline V gene data show CDR1 as SGDLS and CDR2 as YYNGEE. Trimming shortened V by 0 bases and J by 1 base, and 10 bases separated the two germline ends. This CDR3 spans 16 amino acids.